The clone carrying this T cell receptor beta chain was counted a single time. Other DNA sequences in this specimen translate into the identical CDR3. CD8 cells classed as naive were CD45RO-negative and positively selected for CCR7, excluding terminally differentiated effector memory CD45RA+ cells. The study drew its donors from healthy HIV-negative adults without recent acute infections or vaccinations. Each sample came from a Caucasian adult donor living in Nashville, Tennessee. In germline, CDR1 is WSHSY, CDR2 SAAADI. The V end was cut by 3 bases, the J end by 1 base, with 1 base between. This CDR3 has 11 amino acids. Sequencing used immunoSEQ multiplex PCR; TCRdb keeps in-frame clones, though not all of them. The sample includes 550,000 to 750,000 clones, over 95% of them seen just once. The data originate from a study of shared clonotypes between healthy human individuals.

V usage is TRBV10-2 and J usage is TRBJ2-7; D is ambiguous. The source of this sequence is a woman in her 30s in good health. Material for sequencing was naive CD8+ T cells sorted from blood. This CDR3 reads CASSDSYEQYF. The DNA for the CDR3 is TGCGCCAGCAGTGATTCCTACGAGCAGTACTTC.